Reported below is one T cell receptor beta chain. As yet, its antigen is unknown. Regarding time point: patch test 1, 2 weeks after DPC sensitization. The sample's treatment: therapeutic diphenylcyclopropenone sensitization with weekly scalp DPC. Each CDR3 protein is one row after TCRdb ran MiXCR on the RACE reads. The sample carries approximately 340,000 distinct CDR3 sequences, under 9% recorded once. This sample was included in a study of human T cells and chemical hapten exposure. General study findings and limits: No change in TCRs above 1 in 1000 frequency was produced by DPC sensitization.

The CDR3 consists of 14 residues. The V gene end was trimmed by 1 base and the J gene end by 8 bases; junction bases not matched to a gene: 4. From germline, CDR1 is LGHNA and CDR2 YSLEER. This specimen consisted of whole blood, obtained in connection with sensitization to the hapten diphenylcyclopropenone (DPC). This chain connects TRBV4-3 to TRBJ2-1; 8 nucleotides line up with TRBD2. This clonotype originated in a woman aged 18-29 years with alopecia areata. Some clones in this sample may be carry-over from other donors' samples. CDR3 loop: CASSQAGGLDEQFF. The CDR3 coding sequence is TGCGCCAGCAGCCAAGCGGGGGGGCTCGATGAGCAGTTCTTC.